The 2 T cell receptor beta chains reported below all come from one sample, sequenced in a study of blood T cells in healthy people across ages. The use of a sample-barcoded 5' primer and a J-beta primer mix characterized a second PCR of about 6 to 12 cycles. TCRdb recomputed calls from the 5' RACE reads with MiXCR, one row per CDR3 protein. There are approximately 2,000,000 distinct CDR3 sequences in the sample; roughly 43% occur only once, and more than 20% lies in the top ten. Specimen: blood. The receptors were sampled from a human donor in good health.

This clonotype was observed a handful of times. V and J are TRBV10-3 and TRBJ2-7; TRBD1 agrees at 8 bases. The CDR3 extends over 13 amino acids. In germline, CDR1 is ENHRY, CDR2 SYGVKD. V was pared by 6 bases and J by 5 bases, with 6 bases of the junction left unmatched. CDR3: CAIRGQGPNEQYF. CDR3 DNA: TGTGCCATCAGAGGACAGGGCCCGAACGAGCAGTACTTC.

This clonotype was observed a handful of times. The rearrangement links TRBV4-3 to TRBJ2-1; 11 bases are a match to TRBD2. This CDR3 region has 15 residues. Germline lookup yields CDR1 LGHNA and CDR2 YSLEER. The ends lost 4 bases at V and 10 bases at J; junction bases unmatched: 9. CDR3 coding DNA: TGCGCCAGCAGCCCGTTACTAGCGGGGGCCTCAGAGCAGTTCTTC. Residues: CASSPLLAGASEQFF.